This T cell receptor beta chain appears in the sequencing data of a study of shared clonotypes between healthy human individuals. V was clipped by 5 bases and J by 4 bases; unmatched bases: 5. CDR3 length equals 15 residues. Germline assignment: CDR1 SGHAT and CDR2 FQNNGV. Assay used: immunoSEQ multiplex PCR; TCRdb lists only in-frame clones, some missing. Of about 380,000 clones in the sample, about 97% are singletons; the top ten hold around 0.3%. The source of this sequence is a man younger than 40 in good health. J is TRBJ2-1 and V is TRBV11-2; 10 nucleotides align to TRBD1. The sample consisted of memory CD8+ T cells sorted from blood. As for subset: CD45RO+ cells pooled with CCR7-negative TemRA cells. The CDR3 DNA sequence: TGTGCCAGCAGCAATCCGGGACAGGGGTACAATGAGCAGTTCTTC. Amino acids: CASSNPGQGYNEQFF.